These 21 T cell receptor beta chains were sequenced from one sample in a study of blood T cell repertoires in COVID-19. Generated by immunoSEQ multiplex PCR, the TCRdb table keeps only in-frame clones and is missing some. The data hold about 260,000 clones, with 83% observed a single time. Sequencing was carried out using peripheral blood. These receptors were obtained from a man in his fifties or sixties who had recovered from COVID-19.

V gene TRBV5-1 combines with J gene TRBJ2-2; 7 nucleotides line up with TRBD1. This CDR3 contains 15 residues. V lost 3 bases to trimming and J lost 5 bases; unmatched junction nucleotides: 7. Looked up from germline, CDR1 is SGHRS and CDR2 is YFSETQ. The CDR3 here is CASSSRQGGTGELFF. The CDR3 nucleotides are TGCGCCAGCAGCTCTCGACAGGGTGGAACCGGGGAGCTGTTTTTT.

The chain has TRBV18 and TRBJ2-3; tentative D call: TRBD2 (5 bases). CDR3 length: 13 residues. Trimming left V 6 bases short and J 5 bases short, with 12 bases between. The germline CDR1 and CDR2 sequences are KGHSH and LQKENI. In nucleotides, the CDR3 is TGTGCCAGCTCCCCGACCAGCGGAGATACGCAGTATTTT. It yields the protein CASSPTSGDTQYF.

The chain carries TRBV5-4 and TRBJ2-5; 11 bases match TRBD1. V dropped 4 bases and J dropped 4; count of bases not matched to a gene: 9. CDR1 is SGHNT, CDR2 YYREEE, per germline (reference sequence). The length of the CDR3 is 16 residues. The CDR3: CASSVGRGQGVETQYF. For the CDR3, the DNA is TGTGCCAGCAGCGTGGGTAGGGGACAGGGGGTAGAGACCCAGTACTTC.

The chain is built from TRBV7-6 and TRBJ2-2; D is perhaps TRBD1 (6 bases). CDR1 is SGHVS and CDR2 is FNYEAQ in the germline V gene. Trimming cost V 5 bases and J 6 bases, with 10 bases left between them. The CDR3 covers 13 residues. Here the CDR3 DNA reads TGTGCCAGCAGCCGGGACACTCCCGGGGAGCTGTTTTTT. Its translation is CASSRDTPGELFF.

The chain links TRBV7-6 to TRBJ2-1; D remains ambiguous. Trimming took 3 bases from V and 8 from J, leaving 8 bases between them. The length of the CDR3 is 12 residues. Germline assignment: CDR1 SGHVS and CDR2 FNYEAQ. The CDR3 bases are TGTGCCAGCAGCTTCTATGGAGATGAGCAGTTCTTC. Residues: CASSFYGDEQFF. Combining the CDR3 with reference TRBV7-6 and TRBJ2-1 gives the whole variable domain GAGVSQSPRYKVTKRGQDVALRCDPISGHVSLYWYRQALGQGPEFLTYFNYEAQQDKSGLPNDRFSAERPEGSISTLTIQRTEQRDSAMYRCASSFYGDEQFFGPGTRLTVL.

The J gene is TRBJ1-6, the V gene TRBV10-3; a possible D gene is TRBD1 (5 bases). The CDR3 contains 14 residues. Germline V CDR1 and CDR2: ENHRY, SYGVKD. Trimming shortened V by 2 bases and J by 7 bases, and 9 bases separated the two germline ends. The chain's CDR3 is CAISEGARNSPLHF. CDR3 sequence (DNA): TGTGCCATCAGTGAGGGGGCGCGGAATTCACCCCTCCACTTT.

This rearrangement joins TRBV4-1 to TRBJ1-6, with D unclear. The germline gives CDR1 MGHRA, CDR2 YSYEKL. V was shortened by 0 bases and J by 8 bases, with 11 bases between the two germline ends. The CDR3 spans 15 residues. This chain's CDR3 is CASSQDTDIYSPLHF. The CDR3 nucleotides are TGCGCCAGCAGCCAAGATACAGATATTTATTCACCCCTCCACTTT.

This clone was seen a few times. The DNA for the CDR3 is TGTGCCAGCAGCCAAGATAAATATGAAGCTTTCTTT. It is translated as CASSQDKYEAFF. The rearrangement links TRBV4-2 to TRBJ1-1; D ambiguous. Germline V gives CDR1 LGHNA, CDR2 YNFKEQ. Trimming left V 0 bases short and J 7 bases short, with 6 bases between. The CDR3 contains 12 residues.

This chain joins TRBV12-5 and TRBJ2-3, with a tentative D call TRBD1 (7 bases). Trimming pared 4 bases from V and 1 base from J, leaving 12 bases between. This CDR3 has 15 amino acids. Germline V gene data show CDR1 as LGHNT and CDR2 as FRNRAP. The CDR3 bases are TGTGCTAGTGGTTCCCAGGGGGGACGCACAGATACGCAGTATTTT. Translation: CASGSQGGRTDTQYF.

The rearrangement links TRBV2 to TRBJ1-5, with 7 bases matching TRBD1. The germline V gene has CDR1 SNHLY and CDR2 FYNNEI. The CDR3 has 13 amino acids. V lost 8 bases, J lost 4 bases, and 5 bases stayed unmatched. The chain's CDR3 is CASGSDRNQPQHF. DNA of the CDR3: TGTGCCAGCGGTTCGGACAGGAATCAGCCCCAGCATTTT.

The chain couples TRBV7-9 to TRBJ2-3; a possible D gene is TRBD2 (5 bases). Germline lookup yields CDR1 SEHNR and CDR2 FQNEAQ (reference sequence). The CDR3 length is 15 residues. Trimming took 1 base from V and 6 from J, leaving 14 bases between them. The chain's CDR3 is CASSLDSGVGDTQYF. The CDR3 DNA follows: TGTGCCAGCAGCTTAGACTCCGGGGTCGGTGATACGCAGTATTTT. Filled out from reference TRBV7-9 and TRBJ2-3, the complete variable domain reads DTGVSQNPRHKITKRGQNVTFRCDPISEHNRLYWYRQTLGQGPEFLTYFQNEAQLEKSRLLSDRFSAERPKGSFSTLEIQRTEQGDSAMYLCASSLDSGVGDTQYFGPGTRLTVL.

The chain recombines TRBV12-3 or TRBV12-4 with TRBJ2-7; D not resolved. The CDR3 totals 13 residues. V gave up 3 bases and J gave up 4 bases, with 10 bases separating them. The CDR3 sequence is CASSLNRNYEQYF. The CDR3, as DNA: TGTGCCAGCAGTTTGAACAGAAATTACGAGCAGTACTTC.

The chain couples TRBV19 to TRBJ2-1; D perhaps matches TRBD2 (6 bases). The V gene's germline CDR1 is LNHDA and CDR2 SQIVND (reference sequence). V gave up 4 bases and J gave up 7 bases, with 11 bases separating them. This CDR3 spans 13 amino acids. In nucleotides, the CDR3 is TGTGCCAGTAGTACCCAACGGGGGAATGAGCAGTTCTTC. It specifies CASSTQRGNEQFF.

This clone was recorded only once. The V gene is TRBV9, the J gene TRBJ1-3; TRBD1 is a possible D gene (5 bases). Germline CDR1 is SGDLS and CDR2 is YYNGEE. The CDR3 extends over 18 amino acids. V was clipped by 0 bases and J by 2 bases, with 18 bases between them. CDR3 amino acids: CASSVAPRPGEAGNTIYF. The CDR3 nucleotides are TGTGCCAGCAGCGTAGCCCCCCGTCCGGGGGAGGCTGGAAACACCATATATTTT. Together with reference TRBV9 and TRBJ1-3, the CDR3 gives the full variable domain: DSGVTQTPKHLITATGQRVTLRCSPRSGDLSVYWYQQSLDQGLQFLIQYYNGEERAKGNILERFSAQQFPDLHSELNLSSLELGDSALYFCASSVAPRPGEAGNTIYFGEGSWLTVV.

The chain couples TRBV19 to TRBJ1-5, with 7 bases that match TRBD1. The CDR3 sequence is 14 residues long. Per germline, CDR1 LNHDA and CDR2 SQIVND (reference sequence). V trimming: 5 bases; J trimming: 5 bases; junction bases outside the gene matches: 6. CDR3 coding DNA: TGTGCCAGTAGTTTTGGACAGGTTCATCAGCCCCAGCATTTT. Translated, it gives CASSFGQVHQPQHF.

The chain is built from TRBV3-1 (or the pseudogene TRBV3-2) and TRBJ2-7; D gene ambiguous. This CDR3 has 14 residues. Germline loops: CDR1 LGHDT, CDR2 YNNKEL (reference sequence). V was cut by 4 bases and J by 2 bases, with 12 bases left in between. For the CDR3, the DNA is TGTGCCAGCAGCCCCTACCGTAAGACCTACGAGCAGTACTTC. Translating gives CASSPYRKTYEQYF.

This clone occurred once. The chain links TRBV27 to TRBJ1-5; a weak D match, TRBD1 (5 bases). The CDR3 is 15 residues long. V lost 0 bases, J lost 2 bases, and 8 bases lay in between. In germline, CDR1 is MNHEY, CDR2 SMNVEV (reference sequence). CDR3 in DNA: TGTGCCAGCAGTTTATCGAGACAGCGCAATCAGCCCCAGCATTTT. Its protein is CASSLSRQRNQPQHF.

J is TRBJ2-3 and V is TRBV2; 12 nucleotides align to TRBD2. V lost 6 bases to trimming and J lost 1 base; unmatched junction nucleotides: 2. Germline-derived CDR1 and CDR2 are SNHLY and FYNNEI. The length of the CDR3 is 15 residues. The CDR3 loop reads CASRTSGGRTDTQYF. The CDR3 region has the DNA TGTGCCAGCAGGACTAGCGGGGGACGCACAGATACGCAGTATTTT. Full variable domain (missing parts from reference TRBV2 and TRBJ2-3): EPEVTQTPSHQVTQMGQEVILRCVPISNHLYFYWYRQILGQKVEFLVSFYNNEISEKSEIFDDQFSVERPDGSNFTLKIRSTKLEDSAMYFCASRTSGGRTDTQYFGPGTRLTVL.

For this clone: The same CDR3 can be traced to other DNA sequences in this sample. The chain is built from TRBV5-1 and TRBJ2-1; TRBD2 matches at 8 bases. In germline, CDR1 is SGHRS, CDR2 YFSETQ. This CDR3 is 16 amino acids long. The junction had 6 bases not matched to a gene; V was cut back by 0 bases and J by 4 bases. CDR3 DNA sequence: TGCGCCAGCAGCTTGGTAAGCGGGAGCTCTTACAATGAGCAGTTCTTC. It translates to CASSLVSGSSYNEQFF.

The rearrangement joins TRBV28 to TRBJ1-6; D is uncertain. Germline V gene data show CDR1 as MDHEN and CDR2 as SYDVKM. Deletions cut 5 bases from V and 7 bases from J, with 18 bases between. The CDR3 has 16 amino acids. The CDR3 region is CASSNHRSSLNSPLHF. DNA for the CDR3: TGTGCCAGCAGTAATCACCGGTCGTCCCTGAATTCACCCCTCCACTTT. Drawing the rest from reference TRBV28 and TRBJ1-6, the complete variable domain is DVKVTQSSRYLVKRTGEKVFLECVQDMDHENMFWYRQDPGLGLRLIYFSYDVKMKEKGDIPEGYSVSREKKERFSLILESASTNQTSMYLCASSNHRSSLNSPLHFGNGTRLTVT.

The V gene is TRBV27, the J gene TRBJ1-1, with D perhaps matching TRBD1 (6 bases). Trimming left V 6 bases short and J 0 bases short, with 14 bases between. Germline V lookup: CDR1 MNHEY, CDR2 SMNVEV (reference sequence). The CDR3 is made up of 15 amino acids. This CDR3 is CASSLTGKMNTEAFF. Here the CDR3 DNA reads TGTGCCAGCAGCCTGACAGGAAAAATGAACACTGAAGCTTTCTTT.